This T cell receptor beta chain is from a study of cytomegalovirus exposure and HLA in healthy donors. Findings and limits, study-wide: Some TCR beta chains (around 160 of them) were listed as cytomegalovirus-associated. V- and J-gene trimming in TCR beta was tied to a missense DCLRE1C variant by an analysis performed later. CMV serostatus was the only immune exposure information that was available. Reports indicate that TCR beta sequences accurately predicted the HLA-A and HLA-B alleles of most subjects.

Points on this clone: Its antigen is not known.

The CDR3 runs to 13 residues. The germline V gene encodes CDR1 SGHRS and CDR2 YFSETQ. Trimming took off 4 bases at V and 0 bases at J, with 8 bases between the two ends. A multiplex PCR was run with 60 Vbeta primers and 13 Jbeta primers. The data were produced by immunoSEQ multiplex PCR, yet TCRdb's version contains in-frame clones alone and is incomplete. Among hundreds of thousands of clones, about 80% were seen once, and the ten largest hold roughly 1.9%. Sequenced: PBMCs. This sequence originates from a man aged 18 to 29 in good health and CMV-seronegative. V usage is TRBV5-1 and J usage is TRBJ2-7; D not certain. This CDR3 is CASSLGASYEQYF. As DNA, the CDR3 is TGCGCCAGCAGCCTTGGAGCCTCCTACGAGCAGTACTTC.